The 28 T cell receptor beta chains below were found in one sample sequenced in a study of cytomegalovirus exposure and HLA in healthy donors (TCRdb year 2017). Libraries were made using the immunoSEQ multiplex PCR assay. The multiplex PCR relied on a mix of 60 forward primers for TCR Vbeta segments and 13 reverse primers for TCR Jbeta segments. Imported from immuneACCESS, the table was reduced by TCRdb to in-frame sequences with V and J called. These copies leave out some clones; in studies compared against another copy, an unresolved V gene accounts for under half, and the cause of the remainder is not known. In this sample the table shows around 64,000 clones, around 91% of which occur a single time. 9.5% to 13% of the sample goes to the ten largest clones. Sequencing was done on a sample of PBMCs. Every receptor here comes from a young woman in good health and CMV-seropositive.

The DNA for the CDR3 is TGCGCCAGCAGCTTGGTACTCACAGATACGCAGTATTTT. It specifies CASSLVLTDTQYF. This chain connects TRBV5-1 to TRBJ2-3, with D unclear. V lost 0 bases, J lost 2 bases, and 4 bases lay in between. The CDR3 has 13 residues. Germline V gene lookup returns CDR1 SGHRS and CDR2 YFSETQ.

V gene TRBV7-9 combines with J gene TRBJ1-2; maybe TRBD1 (5 bases). The germline V and J ends were trimmed by 4 bases and 5 bases, with 8 bases remaining between them. The germline CDR1 and CDR2 sequences are SEHNR and FQNEAQ (reference sequence). There are 12 residues in the CDR3. The CDR3 DNA reads as TGTGCCAGCAGCTCACAGGTGTATGGCTACACCTTC. Translation gives CASSSQVYGYTF.

The rearrangement uses TRBV5-1 and TRBJ2-2; 10 bases fit TRBD1. Germline V gene sequence: CDR1 SGHRS, CDR2 YFSETQ. This CDR3 is 17 amino acids long. The V segment lost 3 bases and the J segment 0 bases; nucleotides outside the gene matches: 5. The CDR3 coding sequence is TGCGCCAGCAGCTGGGGTGGACAGGGGGCGAACACCGGGGAGCTGTTTTTT. This encodes CASSWGGQGANTGELFF.

J is TRBJ1-1 and V is TRBV19; D gene ambiguous. CDR3 size: 13 residues. CDR1 is LNHDA, CDR2 SQIVND, per germline (reference sequence). V lost 3 bases to trimming and J lost 1 base, with 6 bases between them. The CDR3 nucleotides read TGTGCCAGTAGTATTACAGAGAACACTGAAGCTTTCTTT. Translating it yields CASSITENTEAFF.

V and J are TRBV5-1 and TRBJ2-4; TRBD2 might be the D (6 bases). V shed 5 bases and J shed 0 bases, with 15 bases lying between them. Germline assignment: CDR1 SGHRS and CDR2 YFSETQ. This CDR3 has 16 residues. DNA for the CDR3: TGCGCCAGCAGACCCGGGACTTTTCTAGCCAAAAACATTCAGTACTTC. It yields the protein CASRPGTFLAKNIQYF.

The chain joins TRBV11-3 to TRBJ2-7; D gene ambiguous. Per germline, CDR1 SGHNT and CDR2 YENEEA. Trimming cost V 0 bases and J 2 bases, with 11 bases left between them. The CDR3 is made up of 15 amino acids. CDR3 in DNA: TGTGCCAGCAGCTTAGACTCTCTAACCCCCTACGAGCAGTACTTC. This encodes CASSLDSLTPYEQYF.

The chain has TRBV4-1 and TRBJ2-3, with TRBD1 matching over 11 bases. Germline V gene lookup returns CDR1 MGHRA and CDR2 YSYEKL. The CDR3 totals 16 residues. Trimming removed 4 bases from V and 4 bases from J; junction bases left unmatched: 7. The CDR3 DNA reads as TGCGCCAGCAGCCTCGAGCCGGGACAGGGGGCAGATACGCAGTATTTT. Translating gives CASSLEPGQGADTQYF.

To note about this clone: This CDR3 is also generated by other DNA sequences in the sample. V usage is TRBV27 and J usage is TRBJ2-7; 7 nucleotides align to TRBD1. The CDR3 covers 15 residues. Germline V gene lookup returns CDR1 MNHEY and CDR2 SMNVEV (reference sequence). V lost 5 bases and J lost 4; bases outside the gene matches: 11. CDR3 sequence: CASSPILRQGYEQYF. The CDR3 region has the DNA TGTGCCAGCAGTCCCATTCTGAGACAGGGTTACGAGCAGTACTTC.

The genes are TRBV29-1 and TRBJ2-1; TRBD1 might be the D (5 bases). Between the trimmed V and J ends, which lost 7 bases and 2 bases, there was a span of 18 bases. The CDR3 totals 15 residues. The germline CDR1 and CDR2 sequences are SQVTM and ANQGSEA. This CDR3 reads CSAGGRLTAYNEQFF. The CDR3 DNA sequence: TGCAGCGCCGGCGGTCGTTTGACAGCCTACAATGAGCAGTTCTTC.

This chain uses TRBV11-2 with TRBJ2-1, with unresolved D. Trimming removed 2 bases at V and 7 bases at J, with 9 bases between. CDR1 is SGHAT, CDR2 FQNNGV, per germline. The length of the CDR3 is 13 residues. The CDR3 region is CASSLSPGNEQFF. The CDR3 nucleotides are TGTGCCAGCAGCTTAAGTCCCGGTAATGAGCAGTTCTTC. The variable domain in full, completed from reference TRBV11-2 and TRBJ2-1, reads EAGVAQSPRYKIIEKRQSVAFWCNPISGHATLYWYQQILGQGPKLLIQFQNNGVVDDSQLPKDRFSAERLKGVDSTLKIQPAKLEDSAVYLCASSLSPGNEQFFGPGTRLTVL.

This chain joins TRBV6-5 and TRBJ2-1; TRBD1 matches at 10 bases. With 6 bases clipped from V and 5 bases from J, the junction kept 7 bases outside the gene matches. CDR1 and CDR2 (germline): MNHEY, SVGAGI. The CDR3 covers 15 residues. This chain's CDR3 is CASRQDRGKHNEQFF. The CDR3 bases are TGTGCCAGCAGACAGGACAGGGGGAAACACAATGAGCAGTTCTTC.

V and J are TRBV9 and TRBJ1-1; perhaps TRBD1 as D (6 bases). The germline V gene has CDR1 SGDLS and CDR2 YYNGEE. Trimming pared 2 bases from V and 5 bases from J, leaving 10 bases between. CDR3 size: 13 residues. CDR3: CASSVGQRTEAFF. CDR3 bases: TGTGCCAGCAGCGTTGGACAGCGGACTGAAGCTTTCTTT.

The chain recombines TRBV5-6 with TRBJ1-1; no clear D gene. This CDR3 is 15 amino acids long. Trimming took 4 bases from V and 5 from J, leaving 18 bases between them. Germline CDR1 is SGHDT and CDR2 is YYEEEE. Written as DNA, the CDR3 is TGTGCCAGCAGCGCGTCGCCGGAGGGAGAGACTGAAGCTTTCTTT. This translates into CASSASPEGETEAFF.

The chain couples TRBV2 to TRBJ2-3, with 7 bases fitting TRBD1. Looked up from germline, CDR1 is SNHLY and CDR2 is FYNNEI. The CDR3 consists of 16 residues. The junction had 13 bases not matched to a gene; V was cut back by 5 bases and J by 5 bases. The CDR3 bases are TGTGCCAGCAGTTCCCCCGGACAGGTTACCGTAGATACGCAGTATTTT. Translated: CASSSPGQVTVDTQYF. Supplemented by reference TRBV2 and TRBJ2-3, the full variable domain reads EPEVTQTPSHQVTQMGQEVILRCVPISNHLYFYWYRQILGQKVEFLVSFYNNEISEKSEIFDDQFSVERPDGSNFTLKIRSTKLEDSAMYFCASSSPGQVTVDTQYFGPGTRLTVL.

The chain employs TRBV28 and TRBJ1-1; TRBD1 matches at 7 bases. Per the germline V gene, CDR1 is MDHEN and CDR2 is SYDVKM. V trimming: 2 bases; J trimming: 4 bases; junction bases outside the gene matches: 4. CDR3 length equals 14 residues. CDR3 sequence (DNA): TGTGCCAGCAGTTTAGGGGACAGCCGCACTGAAGCTTTCTTT. It yields the protein CASSLGDSRTEAFF.

The CDR3 reads CASSLDKTGGYYEQYF. The CDR3, as DNA: TGTGCCAGCAGCTTAGATAAGACAGGGGGTTACTACGAGCAGTACTTC. The V and J genes are TRBV11-2 and TRBJ2-7; TRBD1 matches 9 bases. Germline V gene sequence: CDR1 SGHAT, CDR2 FQNNGV. V was pared by 0 bases and J by 3 bases, with 6 bases of the junction left unmatched. This CDR3 spans 16 amino acids.

Only a few counts were recorded for this clone. The gene calls are TRBV4-1 and TRBJ2-2; 14 nucleotides agree with TRBD2. V shed 3 bases, J shed 6 bases, and the junction held 6 bases outside the gene matches. This CDR3 has 17 amino acids. Per the germline V gene, CDR1 is MGHRA and CDR2 is YSYEKL. The chain's CDR3 is CASSHRGLAGVAGELFF. CDR3 coding DNA: TGCGCCAGCAGCCACCGGGGACTAGCGGGAGTGGCCGGGGAGCTGTTTTTT.

CDR3 coding DNA: TGTGCCAGTAACCTAGCAGCAACTAATGAAAAACTGTTTTTT. As protein: CASNLAATNEKLFF. V is TRBV19 and J is TRBJ1-4, with unresolved D. Germline V gives CDR1 LNHDA, CDR2 SQIVND (reference sequence). The CDR3 runs to 14 residues. V lost 7 bases to trimming and J lost 0 bases, with 9 bases between them.

This chain uses TRBV19 with TRBJ2-5; D is undetermined. V was clipped by 3 bases and J by 5 bases, with 4 bases between them. The CDR3 runs to 11 residues. Germline CDR1 LNHDA, CDR2 SQIVND (reference sequence). The DNA for the CDR3 is TGTGCCAGTAGTATCCGGGAGACCCAGTACTTC. Translating gives CASSIRETQYF.

The chain couples TRBV6-1 to TRBJ2-5, with TRBD2 matching over 9 bases. Germline assignment: CDR1 MNHNS and CDR2 SASEGT. This CDR3 is built from 16 residues. V shed 0 bases and J 8 bases; nucleotides not matched to a gene: 10. In DNA form, the CDR3 reads TGTGCCAGCAGTGAAGCACTTAGTAGCGGGGGTAGAACCCAGTACTTC. It specifies CASSEALSSGGRTQYF.

The rearrangement links TRBV4-2 to TRBJ1-5; no clear D gene. Germline CDR1 is LGHNA and CDR2 is YNFKEQ. The length of the CDR3 is 15 residues. V gave up 3 bases and J gave up 8 bases, with 17 bases separating them. The CDR3 DNA follows: TGTGCCAGCAGCCAGACGACTACCCCCCTGGAGCCCCAGCATTTT. This encodes CASSQTTTPLEPQHF.

DNA for the CDR3: TGTGCCAGCAGCTTAGGGAGAGGGCGAGAGACCCAGTACTTC. This sequence encodes CASSLGRGRETQYF. The V and J genes are TRBV7-9 and TRBJ2-5, with D maybe TRBD2 (5 bases). V gave up 1 base and J gave up 4 bases, with 10 bases separating them. The CDR3 sequence is 14 residues long. The germline V gene has CDR1 SEHNR and CDR2 FQNEAQ (reference sequence).

The V call is TRBV2, the J call TRBJ2-1; 13 bases line up with TRBD2. The CDR3 is made up of 15 amino acids. Germline V gives CDR1 SNHLY, CDR2 FYNNEI. With V trimmed by 7 bases and J by 6 bases, 6 bases remained unmatched. DNA of the CDR3: TGTGCCAGCACCGCGGGGACTAGCGGGGTCAATGAGCAGTTCTTC. Protein product: CASTAGTSGVNEQFF.

This sequence joins TRBV29-1 and TRBJ2-1; 11 bases line up with TRBD1. Losses at the gene ends were 7 bases for V and 4 bases for J; bases not matched to a gene: 6. This CDR3 has 14 residues. The germline V gene has CDR1 SQVTM and CDR2 ANQGSEA. The CDR3 spells CSASDRGLYNEQFF. In nucleotides, the CDR3 is TGCAGCGCCTCGGACAGGGGGCTATACAATGAGCAGTTCTTC.

This chain uses TRBV4-1 with TRBJ2-2; 8 bases are a match to TRBD2. Per germline, CDR1 MGHRA and CDR2 YSYEKL. The CDR3 length is 16 residues. The V gene end was trimmed by 1 base and the J gene end by 8 bases; junction bases not matched to a gene: 9. The CDR3 reads CASSQVEAGVYGELFF. CDR3 nucleotides: TGCGCCAGCAGCCAAGTAGAAGCGGGAGTTTATGGGGAGCTGTTTTTT.

CDR3: CASSATGANTEAFF. The CDR3, as DNA: TGCGCCAGCAGCGCAACAGGGGCCAACACTGAAGCTTTCTTT. The gene calls are TRBV5-1 and TRBJ1-1, with 7 bases fitting TRBD1. With 4 bases clipped from V and 2 bases from J, the junction kept 5 bases outside the gene matches. CDR3 length: 14 amino acids. Germline lookup yields CDR1 SGHRS and CDR2 YFSETQ.

V and J are TRBV2 and TRBJ2-1, with D perhaps matching TRBD1 (6 bases). Trimming shortened V by 7 bases and J by 10 bases, and 14 bases separated the two germline ends. The CDR3 extends over 12 amino acids. Germline loops: CDR1 SNHLY, CDR2 FYNNEI. The CDR3 bases are TGTGCCAGCAATATACAGGGAAAGGAGCAGTTCTTC. Translating gives CASNIQGKEQFF.

The J gene is TRBJ1-2, the V gene TRBV27; 8 nucleotides match TRBD1. Trimming cost V 6 bases and J 2 bases; bases outside gene matches: 5. Germline V gene lookup returns CDR1 MNHEY and CDR2 SMNVEV (reference sequence). CDR3 length: 14 amino acids. This CDR3 reads CASRPGDRNYGYTF. The CDR3 coding sequence is TGTGCCAGCAGGCCGGGGGACAGGAACTATGGCTACACCTTC.